This paragraph covers one T cell receptor (beta chain) sequence. No antigen is known for it. The entry originates in a study of shared clonotypes between healthy human individuals. Study conclusions and caveats: Estimated richness was generally greater in naive than memory subsets.

It was around 220 ng DNA, 33,000 or so T cell genomes, that sorted-subset replicate PCRs used. As handled by the study authors: ImmunoSEQ gave junction-only sequences without quality scores, so filtering differed. Clones were sequenced by immunoSEQ multiplex PCR, and TCRdb holds only the in-frame ones, with some missing. The V and J calls and clone size were taken over from that table, and D and trimming were inferred from the DNA. The data show around 1.4 million clones, 98% seen once. This CDR3 is built from 17 residues. V was pared by 3 bases and J by 6 bases, with 10 bases of the junction left unmatched. From germline, CDR1 is SGHRS and CDR2 YFSETQ.

What was sequenced was naive CD4+ T cells sorted from blood. Subset specified: CD45RA+ positively selected. The V gene is TRBV5-1, the J gene TRBJ2-3; 13 bases line up with TRBD2. The clonotype originates from a man aged 25-40 years in good health. The CDR3 is CASSSGTSGMAWDTQYF. The CDR3 DNA sequence: TGCGCCAGCAGCTCAGGGACTAGCGGGATGGCATGGGATACGCAGTATTTT.